The source of this T cell receptor beta chain is a study of blood T cell repertoires in COVID-19. Study as a whole: Sites in the United States, Italy and Spain provided acute and convalescent COVID-19 samples. The analysed material was cDNA or gDNA that came from T cells, B-cell-depleted T cells, or PBMCs.

The Seattle site enrolled patients during active infection and followed them longitudinally. As processed by the authors: Cell counts per sample came from amplifying reference gene primers. The protocol was immunoSEQ multiplex PCR, while the TCRdb copy is restricted to in-frame clones and leaves out a portion. The V and J calls and clone size were taken over from that table, and D and trimming were inferred from the DNA. The repertoire holds 250,000 to 350,000 clones, with roughly 83% as singletons. Sequences were obtained from peripheral blood. The clonotype originates from a human donor with COVID-19, enrolled during active disease. The donor label of this sample is uncertain.

The CDR3 DNA is TGCGCCAGCCAAAAGGGGCAGGGCGGGAGATCTACTGGGGAGCTGTTTTTT. Protein product: CASQKGQGGRSTGELFF. The chain joins TRBV5-1 to TRBJ2-2; 7 bases line up with TRBD2. Per the germline V gene, CDR1 is SGHRS and CDR2 is YFSETQ. V dropped 7 bases and J dropped 8; count of bases not matched to a gene: 20. The CDR3 has 17 amino acids.